Listed below are T cell receptor beta chains from one sample, sequenced in a study of shared clonotypes between healthy human individuals. The repertoire was sequenced with immunoSEQ multiplex PCR; TCRdb's copy has only in-frame clones and lacks some. The sample has more than 1.2 million clones, 98% seen once; the top ten hold around 0.38%. Sequencing was carried out using naive CD4+ T cells sorted from blood. These TCRs come from a man aged 30 to 39 in good health. Each CDR3 is given with its conserved first and last residue. D genes are given only for firm matches. Only some rows state a clone size, as once, few, many or a class for expanded clones.

>TRBD1|TRBV14|-|TRBJ1-1
CASSQLDRALEAFF
TGTGCCAGCAGCCAACTGGACAGGGCCCTTGAAGCTTTCTTT
>-|TRBV9|-|TRBJ1-4
CASSVSASIGGAEKLFF
TGTGCCAGCAGCGTTTCTGCTAGTATTGGAGGAGCCGAAAAACTGTTTTTT
>TRBD2|TRBV30|-|TRBJ2-2
CAWSAGGWGTGELFF
TGTGCCTGGAGTGCGGGAGGGTGGGGTACCGGGGAGCTGTTTTTT
>-|TRBV28|-|TRBJ1-1
CASSFRPTRNTEAFF
TGTGCCAGCAGTTTTCGTCCGACCCGGAACACTGAAGCTTTCTTT
>-|TRBV10-3|-|TRBJ1-4
CAISEGPPSNEKLFF
TGTGCCATCAGTGAGGGGCCGCCCTCTAATGAAAAACTGTTTTTT
>-|TRBV6-1|-|TRBJ1-1
CASSEGSPGTEAFF
TGTGCCAGCAGTGAGGGGTCCCCCGGCACTGAAGCTTTCTTT
>TRBD1|TRBV5-5|-|TRBJ1-3
CASGNRTGSGNTIYF
TGTGCCAGCGGGAATCGGACAGGCTCTGGAAACACCATATATTTT
>-|TRBV5-4|-|TRBJ2-2
CASSIGQPGELFF
TGTGCCAGCAGCATAGGACAGCCTGGGGAGCTGTTTTTT
>TRBD2|TRBV2|-|TRBJ2-1
CASILAGRSSYNEQFF
TGTGCCAGCATACTAGCGGGCCGAAGCTCCTACAATGAGCAGTTCTTC
>TRBD1|TRBV5-1|once|TRBJ2-7
CASSTGGSYEQYF
TGCGCCAGCTCTACAGGGGGCTCCTACGAGCAGTACTTC
>-|TRBV5-1|-|TRBJ2-7
CASSFSHGSYEQYF
TGCGCCAGCAGCTTTTCCCACGGGTCCTACGAGCAGTACTTC
>-|TRBV25-1|-|TRBJ2-1
CASSGSTGLSYNEQFF
TGTGCCAGCAGTGGATCCACCGGGCTCTCCTACAATGAGCAGTTCTTC
>-|TRBV6-6|-|TRBJ1-2
CASSYRPGDGYTF
TGTGCCAGCAGTTATAGACCAGGGGATGGCTACACCTTC
>TRBD1|TRBV6-1|-|TRBJ2-1
CASSDPRDRTHNEQFF
TGTGCCAGCAGTGATCCCCGGGACAGAACTCACAATGAGCAGTTCTTC
>-|TRBV19|-|TRBJ1-1
CASSIGRVNTEAFF
TGTGCCAGTAGTATAGGTAGGGTGAACACTGAAGCTTTCTTT
>-|TRBV4-2|-|TRBJ1-4
CASGLWTNQNEKLFF
TGTGCCAGCGGCCTATGGACAAACCAAAATGAAAAACTGTTTTTT
>-|TRBV20-1|-|TRBJ2-1
CSASILNEQFF
TGCAGTGCTAGTATCCTCAATGAGCAGTTCTTC
>-|TRBV25-1|-|TRBJ2-1
CASSEYSRQGGDEQFF
TGTGCCAGCAGTGAATATTCGAGACAGGGAGGCGATGAGCAGTTCTTC
>-|TRBV4-3|-|TRBJ2-1
CASSQGGEQFF
TGCGCCAGCAGCCAAGGCGGTGAGCAGTTCTTC
>-|TRBV30|-|TRBJ1-5
CAWTDGINQPQHF
TGTGCCTGGACGGACGGAATCAATCAGCCCCAGCATTTT
>TRBD1|TRBV25-1|-|TRBJ1-1
CASSARTGKNTEAFF
TGTGCCAGCAGTGCGCGGACAGGGAAGAACACTGAAGCTTTCTTT
>-|TRBV30|-|TRBJ2-1
CARRGTGEQFF
TGTGCCCGGAGGGGGACGGGGGAGCAGTTCTTC
>TRBD2|TRBV7-9|-|TRBJ2-1
CASREGLKNNEQFF
TGTGCCAGCAGGGAGGGACTAAAAAACAATGAGCAGTTCTTC
>TRBD1|TRBV5-1|-|TRBJ1-5
CASSLDTDRGNQPQHF
TGCGCCAGCAGCTTGGACACCGACAGGGGGAATCAGCCCCAGCATTTT
>-|TRBV6-5|-|TRBJ2-7
CASSYSIQNSYEQYF
TGTGCCAGCAGTTACTCGATACAGAACTCCTACGAGCAGTACTTC
>-|TRBV11-3|-|TRBJ2-1
CASSLAGVYNEQFF
TGTGCCAGCAGCTTAGCGGGAGTCTACAATGAGCAGTTCTTC
>TRBD1|TRBV5-1|-|TRBJ1-1
CASSLLGQGVYTEAFF
TGCGCCAGCAGCTTGTTGGGGCAGGGGGTATATACTGAAGCTTTCTTT
>TRBD2|TRBV5-1|-|TRBJ2-1
CASSTRLAGGYEQFF
TGCGCCAGCAGCACCAGGCTAGCGGGAGGCTATGAGCAGTTCTTC
>TRBD1|TRBV6-5|-|TRBJ2-7
CASSYSGTGEFGQYF
TGTGCCAGCAGTTACTCCGGGACAGGGGAGTTCGGGCAGTACTTC
>-|TRBV28|-|TRBJ2-7
CASSLSVGGEQYF
TGTGCCAGCAGTTTATCGGTAGGGGGCGAGCAGTACTTC
>-|TRBV7-9|-|TRBJ2-5
CASTYQGGVETQYF
TGTGCCAGCACCTATCAGGGTGGGGTGGAGACCCAGTACTTC
>-|TRBV18|-|TRBJ2-2
CASSPQDGSRVTGELFF
TGTGCCAGCTCACCACAGGACGGGAGTAGGGTCACCGGGGAGCTGTTTTTT
>-|TRBV5-1|-|TRBJ1-2
CASSLDGRVGRGYTF
TGCGCCAGCAGCTTGGATGGCAGGGTGGGGCGGGGCTACACCTTC
>-|TRBV19|-|TRBJ1-5
CASILRTPGTGPQHF
TGTGCCAGTATTCTCCGGACCCCGGGGACCGGGCCCCAGCATTTT
>-|TRBV5-1|-|TRBJ1-5
CASSLMGADQPQHF
TGCGCCAGCAGCCTTATGGGGGCGGATCAGCCCCAGCATTTT
>-|TRBV11-3|-|TRBJ2-2
CASSRDTNTGELFF
TGTGCCAGCAGCCGTGACACAAATACCGGGGAGCTGTTTTTT
>-|TRBV6-5|-|TRBJ2-6
CASSYLGTTGANVLTF
TGTGCCAGCAGTTACCTCGGGACAACTGGGGCCAACGTCCTGACTTTC
>-|TRBV14|-|TRBJ2-1
CASSQLSAYRPLHFYNEQFF
TGTGCCAGCAGCCAACTGAGTGCCTACCGTCCACTTCACTTCTACAATGAGCAGTTCTTC
>-|TRBV27|-|TRBJ2-7
CASSLGVEAKEYF
TGTGCCAGCAGTTTGGGAGTTGAGGCTAAGGAGTACTTC
>-|TRBV19|-|TRBJ2-7
CASSTLNEQYF
TGTGCCAGTAGTACCCTGAACGAGCAGTACTTC
>-|TRBV5-1|-|TRBJ2-2
CASSLDGPGELFF
TGCGCCAGCAGCTTGGATGGTCCCGGGGAGCTGTTTTTT
>-|TRBV7-9|-|TRBJ1-2
CASSSITILLDGYTF
TGTGCCAGCAGCTCGATTACGATCCTGCTGGACGGCTACACCTTC
>TRBD2|TRBV25-1|-|TRBJ2-3
CASSSTSGASTDTQYF
TGTGCCAGCAGTAGTACTAGCGGTGCTAGCACAGATACGCAGTATTTT
>-|TRBV2|once|TRBJ2-7
CASSDRIGLRPSYEQYF
TGTGCCAGCAGTGACAGGATCGGGTTGCGGCCCTCCTACGAGCAGTACTTC
>TRBD2|TRBV4-1|-|TRBJ2-3
CASSQVGLAVPTDTQYF
TGCGCCAGCAGCCAAGTTGGCCTAGCGGTACCCACAGATACGCAGTATTTT
>-|TRBV10-3|once|TRBJ2-7
CAISSGQGPYEQYF
TGTGCCATCTCCTCCGGGCAGGGCCCCTACGAGCAGTACTTC
>-|TRBV21-1|once|TRBJ2-2
CASSKARLASGELFF
TGTGCCAGCAGCAAAGCGAGACTAGCCAGCGGGGAGCTGTTTTTT
>-|TRBV19|-|TRBJ1-2
CASSIRARVYNGYTF
TGTGCCAGTAGTATCCGGGCGAGGGTTTACAATGGCTACACCTTC
>-|TRBV2|-|TRBJ2-1
CASTGARGANEQFF
TGTGCCAGCACTGGGGCCCGGGGGGCGAATGAGCAGTTCTTC
>-|TRBV11-2|-|TRBJ2-1
CAVRALRDPFNEQFF
TGTGCCGTACGGGCCCTTCGGGACCCCTTCAATGAGCAGTTCTTC
>TRBD1|TRBV9|-|TRBJ2-2
CASSETGGGYTGELFF
TGTGCCAGCAGCGAGACAGGGGGCGGGTACACCGGGGAGCTGTTTTTT
>TRBD1|TRBV18|-|TRBJ2-1
CASSPQPGTATSYNEQFF
TGTGCCAGCTCACCACAGCCCGGGACAGCGACCTCCTACAATGAGCAGTTCTTC